This T cell receptor beta chain was captured by sequencing in a study of blood T cell repertoires in COVID-19. Measured with immunoSEQ multiplex PCR; TCRdb has only the in-frame clones, and not every one. The top ten clones hold around 2.5% of a sample with fewer than 300,000 clones, about nine tenths of them seen once. The sample comprised peripheral blood. The sequence was collected from a person in their late teens or twenties with COVID-19, enrolled during active disease.

Here the CDR3 reads CASSLAPRETQYF. CDR3 nucleotides: TGCGCCAGCAGCTTGGCCCCGAGGGAGACCCAGTACTTC. V is TRBV5-1 and J is TRBJ2-5; the D is unclear. CDR3 length: 13 residues. Germline V lookup: CDR1 SGHRS, CDR2 YFSETQ. V lost 0 bases to trimming and J lost 5 bases, with 8 bases between them.